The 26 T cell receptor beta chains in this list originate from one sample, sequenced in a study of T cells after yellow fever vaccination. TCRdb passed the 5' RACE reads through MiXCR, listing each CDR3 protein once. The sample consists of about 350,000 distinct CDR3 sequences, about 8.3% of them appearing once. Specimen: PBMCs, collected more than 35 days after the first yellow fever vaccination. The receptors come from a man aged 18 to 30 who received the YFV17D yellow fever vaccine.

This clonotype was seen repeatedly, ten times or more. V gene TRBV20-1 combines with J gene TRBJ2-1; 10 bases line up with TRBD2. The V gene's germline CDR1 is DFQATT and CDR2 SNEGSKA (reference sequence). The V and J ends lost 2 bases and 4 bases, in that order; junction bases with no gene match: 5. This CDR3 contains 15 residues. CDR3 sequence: CSARLAGVSYNEQFF. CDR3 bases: TGCAGTGCTAGACTAGCGGGGGTTTCGTACAATGAGCAGTTCTTC.

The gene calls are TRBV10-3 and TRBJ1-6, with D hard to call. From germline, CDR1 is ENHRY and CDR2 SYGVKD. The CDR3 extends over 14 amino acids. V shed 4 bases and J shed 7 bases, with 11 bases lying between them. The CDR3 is CAISAYTKNSPLHF. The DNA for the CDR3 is TGTGCCATCAGTGCGTATACGAAGAATTCACCCCTCCACTTT.

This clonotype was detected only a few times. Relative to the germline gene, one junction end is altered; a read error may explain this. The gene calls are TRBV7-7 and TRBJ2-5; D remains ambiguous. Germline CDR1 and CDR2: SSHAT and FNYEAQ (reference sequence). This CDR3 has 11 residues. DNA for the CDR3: TGTGCTAGCAGCCGGAAGTGGCCCCAGTACTTC. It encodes CASSRKWPQYF.

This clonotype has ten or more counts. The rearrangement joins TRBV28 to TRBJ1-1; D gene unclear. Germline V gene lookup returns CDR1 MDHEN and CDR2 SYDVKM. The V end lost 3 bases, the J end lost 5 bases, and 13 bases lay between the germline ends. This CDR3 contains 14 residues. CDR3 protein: CASSLGLYRTEAFF. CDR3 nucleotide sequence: TGTGCCAGCAGTTTGGGCTTGTACAGAACTGAAGCTTTCTTT.

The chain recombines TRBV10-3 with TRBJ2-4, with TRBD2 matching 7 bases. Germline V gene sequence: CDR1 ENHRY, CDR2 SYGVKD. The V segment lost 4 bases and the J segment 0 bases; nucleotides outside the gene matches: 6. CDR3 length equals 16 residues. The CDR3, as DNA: TGTGCCATCAGTGGGACGGGGGGATTAGCCAAAAACATTCAGTACTTC. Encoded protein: CAISGTGGLAKNIQYF.

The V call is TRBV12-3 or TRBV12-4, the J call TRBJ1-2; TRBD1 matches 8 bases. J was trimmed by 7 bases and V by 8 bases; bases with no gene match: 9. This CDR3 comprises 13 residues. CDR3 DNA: TGTGCCAGCCGGGACAGGCGACCAGGTGGCTACACCTTC. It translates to CASRDRRPGGYTF.

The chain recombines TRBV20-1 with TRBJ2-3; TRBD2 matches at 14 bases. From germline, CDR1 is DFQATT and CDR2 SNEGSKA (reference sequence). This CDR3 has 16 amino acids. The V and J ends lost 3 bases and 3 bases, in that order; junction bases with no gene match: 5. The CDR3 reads CSASRLAGGSTDTQYF. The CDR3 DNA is TGCAGTGCTAGCCGACTAGCGGGGGGGTCTACAGATACGCAGTATTTT.

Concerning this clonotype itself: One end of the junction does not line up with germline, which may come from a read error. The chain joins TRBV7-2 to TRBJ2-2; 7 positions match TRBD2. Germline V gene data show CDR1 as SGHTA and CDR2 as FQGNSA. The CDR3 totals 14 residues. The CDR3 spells CASSSSVRSGEQFF. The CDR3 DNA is TGTGCCAGCAGCTCTAGCGTTAGGAGCGGGGAGCAGTTTTTT. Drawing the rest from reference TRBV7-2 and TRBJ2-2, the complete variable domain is GAGVSQSPSNKVTEKGKDVELRCDPISGHTALYWYRQSLGQGLEFLIYFQGNSAPDKSGLPSDRFSAERTGGSVSTLTIQRTQQEDSAVYLCASSSSVRSGEQFFGEGSRLTVL.

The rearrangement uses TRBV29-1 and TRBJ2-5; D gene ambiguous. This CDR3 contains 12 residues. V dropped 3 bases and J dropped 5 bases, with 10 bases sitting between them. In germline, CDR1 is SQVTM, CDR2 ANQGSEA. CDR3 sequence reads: CSVDATRETQYF. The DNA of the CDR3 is TGCAGCGTTGATGCTACAAGGGAGACCCAGTACTTC.

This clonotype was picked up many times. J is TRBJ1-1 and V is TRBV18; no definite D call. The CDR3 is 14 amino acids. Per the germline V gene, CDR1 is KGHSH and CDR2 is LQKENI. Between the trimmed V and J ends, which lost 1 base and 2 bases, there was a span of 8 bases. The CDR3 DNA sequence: TGTGCCAGCTCACCACAGGGTAAAAACACTGAAGCTTTCTTT. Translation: CASSPQGKNTEAFF.

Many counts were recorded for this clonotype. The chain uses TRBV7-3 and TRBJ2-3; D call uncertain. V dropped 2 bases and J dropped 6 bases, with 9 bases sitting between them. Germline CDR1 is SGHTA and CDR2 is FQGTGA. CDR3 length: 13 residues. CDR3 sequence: CASSLVGLDTQYF. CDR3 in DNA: TGTGCCAGCAGCTTAGTGGGATTGGATACGCAGTATTTT.

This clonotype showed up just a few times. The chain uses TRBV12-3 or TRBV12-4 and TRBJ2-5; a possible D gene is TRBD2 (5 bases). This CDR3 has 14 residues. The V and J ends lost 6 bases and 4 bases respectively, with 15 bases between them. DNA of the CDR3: TGTGCCAGCAGCCGCTCCGGGGTCCGAGAGACCCAGTACTTC. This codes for CASSRSGVRETQYF.

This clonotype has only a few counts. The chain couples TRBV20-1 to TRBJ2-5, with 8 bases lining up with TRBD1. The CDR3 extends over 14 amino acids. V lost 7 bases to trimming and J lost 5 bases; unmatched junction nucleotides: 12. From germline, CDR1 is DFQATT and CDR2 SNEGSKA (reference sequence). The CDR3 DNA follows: TGCAGTGTTTTCCTGACAGGGGCGGGGGAGACCCAGTACTTC. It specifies CSVFLTGAGETQYF.

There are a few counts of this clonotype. The CDR3 region is CASSRVGGSDEQFF. The CDR3 DNA follows: TGCGCCAGCAGCAGAGTAGGGGGCTCGGATGAGCAGTTCTTC. V is TRBV4-1 and J is TRBJ2-1, with 7 bases fitting TRBD1. Germline CDR1 reads MGHRA; CDR2 reads YSYEKL. Losses at the gene ends were 5 bases for V and 8 bases for J; bases not matched to a gene: 9. The CDR3 extends over 14 amino acids.

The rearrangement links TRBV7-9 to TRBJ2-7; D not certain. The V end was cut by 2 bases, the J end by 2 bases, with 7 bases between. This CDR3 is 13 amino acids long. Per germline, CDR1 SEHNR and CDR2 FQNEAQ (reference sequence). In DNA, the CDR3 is TGTGCCAGCAGCTTACAGAGCACCTACGAGCAGTACTTC. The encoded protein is CASSLQSTYEQYF.

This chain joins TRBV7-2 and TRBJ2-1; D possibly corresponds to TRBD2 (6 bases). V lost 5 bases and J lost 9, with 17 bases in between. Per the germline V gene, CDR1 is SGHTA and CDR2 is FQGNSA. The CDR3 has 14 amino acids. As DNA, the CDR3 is TGTGCCAGCAGCCCCCCCTACCGGGGGAGTGAGCAGTTCTTC. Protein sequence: CASSPPYRGSEQFF. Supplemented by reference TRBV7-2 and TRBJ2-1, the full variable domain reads GAGVSQSPSNKVTEKGKDVELRCDPISGHTALYWYRQSLGQGLEFLIYFQGNSAPDKSGLPSDRFSAERTGGSVSTLTIQRTQQEDSAVYLCASSPPYRGSEQFFGPGTRLTVL.

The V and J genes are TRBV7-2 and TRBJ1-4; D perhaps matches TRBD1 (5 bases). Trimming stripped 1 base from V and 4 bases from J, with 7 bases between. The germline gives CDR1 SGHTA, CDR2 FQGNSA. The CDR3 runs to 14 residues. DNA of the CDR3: TGTGCCAGCAGCTTAGGGGACGTTAATGAAAAACTGTTTTTT. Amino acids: CASSLGDVNEKLFF.

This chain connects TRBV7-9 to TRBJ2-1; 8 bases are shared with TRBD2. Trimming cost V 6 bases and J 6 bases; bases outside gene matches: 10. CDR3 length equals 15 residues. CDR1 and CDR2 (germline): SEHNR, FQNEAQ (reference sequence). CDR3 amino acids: CASSSTSGYSNEQFF. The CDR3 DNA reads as TGTGCCAGCAGTTCTACTAGCGGATATTCCAATGAGCAGTTCTTC.

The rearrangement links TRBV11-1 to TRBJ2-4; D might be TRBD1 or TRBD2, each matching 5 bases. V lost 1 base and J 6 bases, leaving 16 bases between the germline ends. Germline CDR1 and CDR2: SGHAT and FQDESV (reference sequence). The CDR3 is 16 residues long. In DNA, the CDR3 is TGTGCCAGCAGCTTAGGATCGGGAAAGGGGAGAAACATTCAGTACTTC. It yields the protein CASSLGSGKGRNIQYF.

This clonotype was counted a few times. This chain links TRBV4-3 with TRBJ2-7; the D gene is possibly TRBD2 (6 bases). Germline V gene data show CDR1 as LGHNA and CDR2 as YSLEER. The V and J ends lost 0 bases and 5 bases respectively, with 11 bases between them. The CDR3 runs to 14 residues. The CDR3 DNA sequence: TGCGCCAGCAGCCAAGATTGGAGGGTCGACGAGCAGTACTTC. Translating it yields CASSQDWRVDEQYF.

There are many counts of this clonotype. The CDR3 DNA is TGTGCCAGCAGCTTAGACGGGGGGACCTACGAGCAGTACTTC. Its protein is CASSLDGGTYEQYF. The V and J genes are TRBV7-9 and TRBJ2-7, with TRBD2 matching over 7 bases. This CDR3 comprises 14 residues. Germline CDR1 and CDR2: SEHNR and FQNEAQ (reference sequence). The V segment lost 1 base and the J segment 2 bases; nucleotides outside the gene matches: 2. Supplemented by reference TRBV7-9 and TRBJ2-7, the full variable domain reads DTGVSQNPRHKITKRGQNVTFRCDPISEHNRLYWYRQTLGQGPEFLTYFQNEAQLEKSRLLSDRFSAERPKGSFSTLEIQRTEQGDSAMYLCASSLDGGTYEQYFGPGTRLTVT.

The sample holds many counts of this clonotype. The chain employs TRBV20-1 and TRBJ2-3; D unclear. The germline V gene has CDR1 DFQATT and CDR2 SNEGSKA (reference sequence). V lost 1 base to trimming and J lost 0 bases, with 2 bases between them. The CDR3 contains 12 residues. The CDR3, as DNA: TGCAGTGCTAGAGTAAGCACAGATACGCAGTATTTT. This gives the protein CSARVSTDTQYF.

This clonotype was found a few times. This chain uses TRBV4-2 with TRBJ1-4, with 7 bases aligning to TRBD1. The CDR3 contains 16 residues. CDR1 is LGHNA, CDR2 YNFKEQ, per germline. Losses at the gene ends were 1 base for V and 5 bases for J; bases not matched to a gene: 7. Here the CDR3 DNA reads TGTGCCAGCAGCCAAGCACAGGGGAGCACAAATGAAAAACTGTTTTTT. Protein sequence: CASSQAQGSTNEKLFF.

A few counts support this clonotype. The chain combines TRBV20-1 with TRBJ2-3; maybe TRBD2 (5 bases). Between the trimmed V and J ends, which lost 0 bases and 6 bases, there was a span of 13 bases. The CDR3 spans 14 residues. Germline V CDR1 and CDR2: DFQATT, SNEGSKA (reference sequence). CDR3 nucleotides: TGCAGTGCTAGAGAACCTGGAGGTTGGGATACGCAGTATTTT. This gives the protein CSAREPGGWDTQYF.

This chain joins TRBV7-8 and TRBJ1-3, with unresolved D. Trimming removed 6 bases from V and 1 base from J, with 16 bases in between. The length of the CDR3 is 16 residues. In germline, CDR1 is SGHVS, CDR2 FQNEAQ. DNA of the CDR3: TGTGCCAGCAGACTAGGGCGGGTTGCTTCTGGAAACACCATATATTTT. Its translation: CASRLGRVASGNTIYF. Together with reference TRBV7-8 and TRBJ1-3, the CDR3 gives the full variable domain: GAGVSQSPRYKVAKRGQDVALRCDPISGHVSLFWYQQALGQGPEFLTYFQNEAQLDKSGLPSDRFFAERPEGSVSTLKIQRTQQEDSAVYLCASRLGRVASGNTIYFGEGSWLTVV.

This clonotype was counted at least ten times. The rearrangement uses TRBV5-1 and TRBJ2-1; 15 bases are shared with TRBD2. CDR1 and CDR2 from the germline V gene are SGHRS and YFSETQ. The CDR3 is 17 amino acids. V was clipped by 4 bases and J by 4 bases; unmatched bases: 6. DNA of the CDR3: TGCGCCAGCAGCCGGACTAGCGGGGGGGCCCGGTACAATGAGCAGTTCTTC. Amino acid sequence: CASSRTSGGARYNEQFF.